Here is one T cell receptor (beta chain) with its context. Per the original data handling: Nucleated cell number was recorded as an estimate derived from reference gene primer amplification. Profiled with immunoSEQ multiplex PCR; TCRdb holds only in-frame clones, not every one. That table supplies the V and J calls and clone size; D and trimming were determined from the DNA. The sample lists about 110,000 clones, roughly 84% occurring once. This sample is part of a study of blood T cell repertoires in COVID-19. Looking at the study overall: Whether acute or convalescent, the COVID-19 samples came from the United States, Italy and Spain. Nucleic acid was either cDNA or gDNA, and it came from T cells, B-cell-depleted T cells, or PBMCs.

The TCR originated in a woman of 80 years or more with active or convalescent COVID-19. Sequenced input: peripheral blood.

The CDR3 reads CASSQGGTARGAFF. DNA for the CDR3: TGCGCCAGCAGCCAAGGCGGGACAGCCCGGGGTGCTTTCTTT. The rearrangement uses TRBV4-1 and TRBJ1-1; the match to TRBD1 covers 7 bases. Looked up from germline, CDR1 is MGHRA and CDR2 is YSYEKL. CDR3 length equals 14 residues. J was trimmed by 11 bases and V by 1 base; bases with no gene match: 10.